This T cell receptor (beta chain) was identified during a study of early T cells in non-severe SARS-CoV-2 infection. TCRdb redid the calling of the 5' RACE reads with MiXCR, one entry per CDR3 protein. The table shows some 71,000 distinct CDR3 sequences, with about 9.4% occurring only once. This clonotype has a handful of counts. Sequencing was done on a sample of whole blood. This receptor was obtained from an adult who was a healthcare worker with PCR-confirmed SARS-CoV-2 infection or an uninfected control (not recorded which).

For the CDR3, the DNA is TGTGCCAGCAAGTTGGTAGGGGACAGGGTGGCCGAGCAGTACTTC. Protein: CASKLVGDRVAEQYF. This chain links TRBV6-1 with TRBJ2-7, with TRBD1 identical over 9 bases. Germline V gives CDR1 MNHNS, CDR2 SASEGT. V shed 7 bases and J 6 bases; nucleotides not matched to a gene: 13. The CDR3 spans 15 residues.